The rows below give T cell receptor beta chains drawn from one sample of a study of beta chain features in type 1 diabetes. The assay was immunoSEQ multiplex PCR, and TCRdb's table has in-frame clones only and misses some. The data contain about 240,000 clones, around 14% of them singletons. The sequenced sample was naive CD4+ T cells from blood. The receptors derive from a young man with type 1 diabetes. CDR3s include the opening cysteine and the closing phenylalanine or tryptophan.

J: TRBJ2-7; V: TRBV4-3; CDR3: CASSQDPAGSYEQYF
J: TRBJ2-2; V: TRBV4-1; CDR3: CASSQEDGRVTGELFF
J: TRBJ1-1; V: TRBV11-2; CDR3: CASSLDSGNTEAFF
J: TRBJ1-5; V: TRBV6-6; CDR3: CASRDRVEQPQHF
J: TRBJ1-1; V: TRBV19; CDR3: CASSIWDRGPGTEAFF
J: TRBJ2-4; V: TRBV27; CDR3: CASSPGQGLAKNIQYF
J: TRBJ1-1; V: TRBV30; CDR3: CAWGQGNTEAFF
J: TRBJ1-3; V: TRBV11-2; CDR3: CASSIDRGAGNTIYF
J: TRBJ1-5; V: TRBV27; CDR3: CASSLAGDQPQHF
J: TRBJ1-1; V: TRBV2; CDR3: CASSEPGGNWEDTEAFF
J: TRBJ2-2; V: TRBV6-5; CDR3: CASSYSGGLGTGELFF
J: TRBJ2-5; V: TRBV5-4; CDR3: CASSLVGGTGVQETQYF
J: TRBJ2-2; V: TRBV4-1; CDR3: CASSQPGTGSTGELFF
J: TRBJ2-5; V: TRBV5-1; CDR3: CASSGRGTELGETQYF
J: TRBJ1-2; V: TRBV30; CDR3: CAWSPGVGYTF
J: TRBJ1-2; V: TRBV29-1; CDR3: CSVEGVVGGGYTF
J: TRBJ2-5; V: TRBV9; CDR3: CASSGNTVTETQYF
J: TRBJ2-3; V: TRBV9; CDR3: CASSVDPTRTDTQYF
J: TRBJ1-2; V: TRBV5-1; CDR3: CASSGSLFYGYTF
J: TRBJ2-6; V: TRBV4-1; CDR3: CASSQVRGLRGRANVLTF
J: TRBJ1-2; V: TRBV6-5; CDR3: CASSPGQSGYTF
J: TRBJ2-7; V: TRBV19; CDR3: CASSLLGGYEQYF
J: TRBJ1-2; V: TRBV9; CDR3: CASSADSLGVFNYGYTF